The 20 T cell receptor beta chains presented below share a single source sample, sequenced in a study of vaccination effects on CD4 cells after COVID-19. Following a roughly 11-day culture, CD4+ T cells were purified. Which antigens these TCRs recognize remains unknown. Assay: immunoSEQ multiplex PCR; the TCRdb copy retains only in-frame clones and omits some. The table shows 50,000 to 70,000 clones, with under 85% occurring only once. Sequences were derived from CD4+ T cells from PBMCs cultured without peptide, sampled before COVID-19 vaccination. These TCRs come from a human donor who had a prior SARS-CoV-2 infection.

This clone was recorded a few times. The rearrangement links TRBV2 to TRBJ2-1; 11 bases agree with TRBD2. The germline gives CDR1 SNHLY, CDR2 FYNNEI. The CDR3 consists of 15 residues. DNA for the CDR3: TGTGTCTCCCCGAAGGGGACTAGCGGTTACAATGAGCAGTTCTTC. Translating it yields CVSPKGTSGYNEQFF.

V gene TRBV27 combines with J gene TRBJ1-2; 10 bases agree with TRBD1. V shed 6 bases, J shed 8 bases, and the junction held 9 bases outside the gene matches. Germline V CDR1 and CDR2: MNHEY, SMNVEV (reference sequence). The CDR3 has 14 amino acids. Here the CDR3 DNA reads TGTGCCAGCAGCTCGGGACAGGGGACCTTAGGCTACACCTTC. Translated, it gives CASSSGQGTLGYTF.

DNA for the CDR3: TGTGCCAGCAAGCCCAGCTCCTATAATTCACCCCTCCACTTT. This gives the protein CASKPSSYNSPLHF. The chain links TRBV28 to TRBJ1-6, with unresolved D. Trimming stripped 7 bases from V and 0 bases from J, with 7 bases between. Per the germline V gene, CDR1 is MDHEN and CDR2 is SYDVKM. This CDR3 spans 14 amino acids. Together with reference TRBV28 and TRBJ1-6, the CDR3 gives the full variable domain: DVKVTQSSRYLVKRTGEKVFLECVQDMDHENMFWYRQDPGLGLRLIYFSYDVKMKEKGDIPEGYSVSREKKERFSLILESASTNQTSMYLCASKPSSYNSPLHFGNGTRLTVT.

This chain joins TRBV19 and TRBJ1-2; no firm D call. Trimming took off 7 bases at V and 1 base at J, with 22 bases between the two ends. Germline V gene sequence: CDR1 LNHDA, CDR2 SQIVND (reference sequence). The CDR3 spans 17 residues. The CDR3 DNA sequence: TGTGCCAGTATTAATAGACGGAGTATAGGGTTTAACTATGGCTACACCTTC. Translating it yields CASINRRSIGFNYGYTF.

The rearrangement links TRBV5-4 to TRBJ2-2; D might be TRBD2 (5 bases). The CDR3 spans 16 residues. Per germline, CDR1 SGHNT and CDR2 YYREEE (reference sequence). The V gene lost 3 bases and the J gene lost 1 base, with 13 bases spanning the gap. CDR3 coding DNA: TGTGCCAGCAGCTCTGGACTCAAAAGGAACACCGGGGAGCTGTTTTTT. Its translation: CASSSGLKRNTGELFF.

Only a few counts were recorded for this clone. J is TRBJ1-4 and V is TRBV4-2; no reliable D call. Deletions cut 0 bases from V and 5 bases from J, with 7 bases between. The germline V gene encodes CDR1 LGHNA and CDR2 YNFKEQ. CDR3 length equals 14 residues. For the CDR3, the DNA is TGTGCCAGCAGCCAAGATGAAGGGAATGAAAAACTGTTTTTT. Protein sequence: CASSQDEGNEKLFF.

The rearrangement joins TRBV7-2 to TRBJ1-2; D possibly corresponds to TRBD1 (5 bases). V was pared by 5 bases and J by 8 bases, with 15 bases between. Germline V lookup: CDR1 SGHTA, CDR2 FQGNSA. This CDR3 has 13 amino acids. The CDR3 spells CASSSDRLLGYTF. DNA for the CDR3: TGTGCCAGCAGCAGTGACAGACTCTTAGGCTACACCTTC.

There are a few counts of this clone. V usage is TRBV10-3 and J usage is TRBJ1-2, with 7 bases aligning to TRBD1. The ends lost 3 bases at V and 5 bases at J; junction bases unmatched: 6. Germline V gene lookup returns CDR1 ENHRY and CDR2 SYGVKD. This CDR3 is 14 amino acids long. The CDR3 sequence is CAISDRGDTYGYTF. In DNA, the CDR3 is TGTGCCATCAGTGACAGGGGGGATACTTATGGCTACACCTTC.

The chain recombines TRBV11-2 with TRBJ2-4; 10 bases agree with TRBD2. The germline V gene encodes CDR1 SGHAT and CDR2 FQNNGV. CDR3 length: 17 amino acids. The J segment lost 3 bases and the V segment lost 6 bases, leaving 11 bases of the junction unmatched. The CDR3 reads CASRGAGGTVVKNIQYF. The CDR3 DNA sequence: TGTGCCAGCAGGGGAGCGGGAGGGACCGTGGTCAAAAACATTCAGTACTTC.

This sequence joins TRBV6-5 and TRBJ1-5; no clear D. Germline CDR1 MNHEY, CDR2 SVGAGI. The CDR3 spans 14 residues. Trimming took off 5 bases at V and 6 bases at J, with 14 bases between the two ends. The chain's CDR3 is CASSPLLGSQPQHF. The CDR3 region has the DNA TGTGCCAGCAGTCCTCTCCTTGGGAGTCAGCCCCAGCATTTT.

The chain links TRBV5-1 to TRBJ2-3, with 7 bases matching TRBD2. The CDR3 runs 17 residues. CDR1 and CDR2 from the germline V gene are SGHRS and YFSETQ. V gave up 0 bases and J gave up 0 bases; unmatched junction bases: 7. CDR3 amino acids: CASSLVSGSPSTDTQYF. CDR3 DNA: TGCGCCAGCAGCTTGGTTAGCGGGTCACCTAGCACAGATACGCAGTATTTT. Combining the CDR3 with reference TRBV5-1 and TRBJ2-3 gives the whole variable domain KAGVTQTPRYLIKTRGQQVTLSCSPISGHRSVSWYQQTPGQGLQFLFEYFSETQRNKGNFPGRFSGRQFSNSRSEMNVSTLELGDSALYLCASSLVSGSPSTDTQYFGPGTRLTVL.

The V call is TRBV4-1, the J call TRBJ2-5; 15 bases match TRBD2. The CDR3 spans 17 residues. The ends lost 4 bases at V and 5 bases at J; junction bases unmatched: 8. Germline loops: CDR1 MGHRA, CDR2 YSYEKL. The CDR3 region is CASSPRTSGGAGETQYF. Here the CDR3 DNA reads TGCGCCAGCAGCCCCCGGACTAGCGGGGGGGCCGGCGAGACCCAGTACTTC.

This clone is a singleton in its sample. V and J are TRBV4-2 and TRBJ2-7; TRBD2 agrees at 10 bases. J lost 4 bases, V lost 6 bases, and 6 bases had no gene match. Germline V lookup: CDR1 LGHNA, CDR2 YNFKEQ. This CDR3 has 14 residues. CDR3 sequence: CASSNSGGSYEQYF. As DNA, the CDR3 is TGTGCCAGCAGTAATAGCGGGGGGTCTTACGAGCAGTACTTC.

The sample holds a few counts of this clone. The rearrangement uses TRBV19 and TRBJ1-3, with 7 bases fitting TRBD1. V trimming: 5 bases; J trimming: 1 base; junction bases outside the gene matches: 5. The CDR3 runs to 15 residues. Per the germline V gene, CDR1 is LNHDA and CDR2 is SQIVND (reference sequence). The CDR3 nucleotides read TGTGCCAGTAGTGCGGTACAGGGGTCTGGAAACACCATATATTTT. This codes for CASSAVQGSGNTIYF.

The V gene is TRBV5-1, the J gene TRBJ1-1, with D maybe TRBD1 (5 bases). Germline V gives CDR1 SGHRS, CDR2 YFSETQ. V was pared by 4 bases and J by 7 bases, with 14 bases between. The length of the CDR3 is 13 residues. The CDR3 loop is CASSVEGNGEAFF. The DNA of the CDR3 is TGCGCCAGCAGCGTTGAGGGGAACGGTGAAGCTTTCTTT.

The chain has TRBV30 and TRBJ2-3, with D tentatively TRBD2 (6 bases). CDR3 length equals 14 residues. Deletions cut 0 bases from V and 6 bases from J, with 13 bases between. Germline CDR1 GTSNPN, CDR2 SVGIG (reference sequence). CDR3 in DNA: TGTGCCTGGAGTGTGGGGGGAAGGCCCGATACGCAGTATTTT. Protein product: CAWSVGGRPDTQYF.

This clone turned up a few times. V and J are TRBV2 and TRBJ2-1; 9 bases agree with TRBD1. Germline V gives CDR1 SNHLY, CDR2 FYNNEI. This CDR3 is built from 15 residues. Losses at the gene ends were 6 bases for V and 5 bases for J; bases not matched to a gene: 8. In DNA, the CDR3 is TGTGCCAGCAGATATGGACAGGGGATCCACAATGAGCAGTTCTTC. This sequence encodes CASRYGQGIHNEQFF.

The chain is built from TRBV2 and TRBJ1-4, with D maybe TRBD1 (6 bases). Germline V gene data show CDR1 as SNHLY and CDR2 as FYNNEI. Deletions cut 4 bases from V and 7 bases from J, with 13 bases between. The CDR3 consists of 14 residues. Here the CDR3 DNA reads TGTGCCAGCAGTGTGGAGGGGGTTGGTGAAAAACTGTTTTTT. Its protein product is CASSVEGVGEKLFF.

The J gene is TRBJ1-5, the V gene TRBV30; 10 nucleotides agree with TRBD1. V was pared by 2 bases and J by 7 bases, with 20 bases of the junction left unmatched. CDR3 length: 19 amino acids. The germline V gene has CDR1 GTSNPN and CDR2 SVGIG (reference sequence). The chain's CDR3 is CAWSLPHRDRGLGWQPQHF. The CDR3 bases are TGTGCCTGGAGTCTCCCCCACCGGGACAGGGGATTAGGTTGGCAGCCCCAGCATTTT. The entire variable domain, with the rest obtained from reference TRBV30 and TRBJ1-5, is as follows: SQTIHQWPATLVQPVGSPLSLECTVEGTSNPNLYWYRQAAGRGLQLLFYSVGIGQISSEVPQNLSASRPQDRQFILSSKKLLLSDSGFYLCAWSLPHRDRGLGWQPQHFGDGTRLSIL.

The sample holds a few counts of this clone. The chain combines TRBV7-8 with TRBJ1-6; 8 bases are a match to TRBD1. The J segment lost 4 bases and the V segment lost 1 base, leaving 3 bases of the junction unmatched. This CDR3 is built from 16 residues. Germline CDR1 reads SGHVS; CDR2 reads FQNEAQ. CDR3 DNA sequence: TGTGCCAGCAGCTTAGGGACAGGGAGTTATAATTCACCCCTCCACTTT. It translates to CASSLGTGSYNSPLHF.